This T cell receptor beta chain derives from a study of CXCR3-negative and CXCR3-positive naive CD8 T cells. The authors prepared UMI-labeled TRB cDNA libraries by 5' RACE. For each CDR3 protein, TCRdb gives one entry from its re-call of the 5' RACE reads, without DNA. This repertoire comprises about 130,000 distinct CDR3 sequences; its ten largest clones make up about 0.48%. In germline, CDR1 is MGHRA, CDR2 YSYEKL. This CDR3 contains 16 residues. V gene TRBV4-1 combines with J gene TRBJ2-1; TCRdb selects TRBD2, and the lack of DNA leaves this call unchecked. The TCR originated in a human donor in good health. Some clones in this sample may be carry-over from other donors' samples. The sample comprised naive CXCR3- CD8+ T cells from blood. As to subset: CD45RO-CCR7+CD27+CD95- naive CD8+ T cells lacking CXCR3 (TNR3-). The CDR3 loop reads CASSYGTSGRDNEQFF.